What follows are 26 T cell receptor beta chains derived from one specimen sequenced in a study of preoperative IRX-2 immunotherapy in early breast cancer. As to treatment: preoperative locoregional IRX-2 cytokine immunotherapy. The repertoire was sequenced with immunoSEQ multiplex PCR; TCRdb's copy has only in-frame clones and lacks some. The table has approximately 30,000 clones, around 96% seen once. Sampling was carried out from a patient treated with IRX-2 immunotherapy. The receptors were gathered from a human donor with breast cancer.

The V and J genes are TRBV6-5 and TRBJ1-5; 7 nucleotides line up with TRBD1. Germline CDR1 reads MNHEY; CDR2 reads SVGAGI. CDR3 length equals 14 residues. Trimming cost V 4 bases and J 3 bases; bases outside gene matches: 3. DNA for the CDR3: TGTGCCAGCAGTTCGGGACAGTTCAATCAGCCCCAGCATTTT. This encodes CASSSGQFNQPQHF.

The chain couples TRBV27 to TRBJ1-5, with a tentative D call TRBD1 (6 bases). Germline V gene data show CDR1 as MNHEY and CDR2 as SMNVEV (reference sequence). Trimming removed 7 bases at V and 6 bases at J, with 13 bases between. CDR3 length: 13 residues. The CDR3 DNA follows: TGTGCCAGCATGGGGCAGGGGCTTCAGCCCCAGCATTTT. It specifies CASMGQGLQPQHF.

The CDR3 nucleotides are TGTGCTAGTGGTTTCTCGGGGGTAGAGGGGGCCGGGTCCTCTGGAAACACCATATATTTT. Encoded protein: CASGFSGVEGAGSSGNTIYF. The chain uses TRBV12-5 and TRBJ1-3, with 7 bases matching TRBD1. Losses at the gene ends were 3 bases for V and 0 bases for J; bases not matched to a gene: 17. This CDR3 spans 20 amino acids. Germline lookup yields CDR1 LGHNT and CDR2 FRNRAP.

The genes are TRBV5-1 and TRBJ2-2; 9 bases match TRBD2. This CDR3 has 16 amino acids. The V gene's germline CDR1 is SGHRS and CDR2 YFSETQ. J lost 1 base, V lost 4 bases, and 5 bases had no gene match. CDR3 nucleotides: TGCGCCAGCAGCCTGATAGCGGGGGTGAACACCGGGGAGCTGTTTTTT. It translates to CASSLIAGVNTGELFF.

V and J are TRBV5-1 and TRBJ2-5, with TRBD2 identical over 15 bases. There are 14 residues in the CDR3. Per the germline V gene, CDR1 is SGHRS and CDR2 is YFSETQ. V was clipped by 7 bases and J by 2 bases; unmatched bases: 0. DNA of the CDR3: TGCGCCAGCGGACTAGCGGGGGGGCAAGAGACCCAGTACTTC. The encoded protein is CASGLAGGQETQYF.

A remark on this clone: Other DNA sequences in the sample encode the same CDR3. The V call is TRBV20-1, the J call TRBJ1-3; D is unresolved. Germline V CDR1 and CDR2: DFQATT, SNEGSKA (reference sequence). The CDR3 extends over 11 amino acids. V was clipped by 3 bases and J by 1 base, with 1 base between them. DNA of the CDR3: TGCAGTGCTAGTTCTGGAAACACCATATATTTT. It is translated as CSASSGNTIYF.

This chain joins TRBV7-3 and TRBJ2-3, with D unresolved. From germline, CDR1 is SGHTA and CDR2 FQGTGA. The CDR3 has 12 residues. V lost 2 bases and J 6 bases, leaving 6 bases between the germline ends. The CDR3 sequence is CASSLVGDTQYF. CDR3 in DNA: TGTGCCAGCAGCTTAGTTGGGGATACGCAGTATTTT. The variable domain in full, completed from reference TRBV7-3 and TRBJ2-3, reads GAGVSQTPSNKVTEKGKYVELRCDPISGHTALYWYRQSLGQGPEFLIYFQGTGAADDSGLPNDRFFAVRPEGSVSTLKIQRTERGDSAVYLCASSLVGDTQYFGPGTRLTVL.

The J gene is TRBJ2-7, the V gene TRBV28; D is perhaps TRBD1 (5 bases). V shed 5 bases and J shed 0 bases, with 14 bases lying between them. This CDR3 is 15 amino acids long. Germline V gene sequence: CDR1 MDHEN, CDR2 SYDVKM. CDR3 DNA: TGTGCCAGCAGTGTCCCAGCCAGGGCCTCCTACGAGCAGTACTTC. Its protein is CASSVPARASYEQYF.

This sequence joins TRBV7-2 and TRBJ2-1; D possibly corresponds to TRBD2 (5 bases). V gave up 1 base and J gave up 3 bases, with 13 bases separating them. The CDR3 length is 16 residues. Germline V gene sequence: CDR1 SGHTA, CDR2 FQGNSA. For the CDR3, the DNA is TGTGCCAGCAGCTTAGGTGGTCGGGGAGACTACAATGAGCAGTTCTTC. It translates to CASSLGGRGDYNEQFF. Full variable domain (missing parts from reference TRBV7-2 and TRBJ2-1): GAGVSQSPSNKVTEKGKDVELRCDPISGHTALYWYRQSLGQGLEFLIYFQGNSAPDKSGLPSDRFSAERTGGSVSTLTIQRTQQEDSAVYLCASSLGGRGDYNEQFFGPGTRLTVL.

V usage is TRBV7-3 and J usage is TRBJ2-1, with 11 bases lining up with TRBD2. The germline V gene encodes CDR1 SGHTA and CDR2 FQGTGA. Losses at the gene ends were 2 bases for V and 9 bases for J; bases not matched to a gene: 12. The CDR3 sequence is 17 residues long. CDR3 sequence reads: CASSLGGLAGFGGEQFF. In DNA, the CDR3 is TGTGCCAGCAGCTTAGGTGGACTAGCGGGTTTTGGGGGTGAGCAGTTCTTC.

This rearrangement joins TRBV4-1 to TRBJ2-2; D gene unclear. The CDR3 is made up of 14 amino acids. V lost 1 base to trimming and J lost 4 bases, with 7 bases between them. CDR1 and CDR2 from the germline V gene are MGHRA and YSYEKL. This chain's CDR3 is CASSQVRSTGELFF. In DNA form, the CDR3 reads TGCGCCAGCAGCCAAGTCAGGAGCACCGGGGAGCTGTTTTTT.

This clone was picked up one time. The CDR3 nucleotides read TGTGCCAGCTCACAGGGACAGGGAAATAATGAGCAGTTCTTC. Translation gives CASSQGQGNNEQFF. The rearrangement joins TRBV18 to TRBJ2-1; 9 nucleotides agree with TRBD1. The CDR3 has 14 amino acids. J was trimmed by 7 bases and V by 4 bases; bases with no gene match: 5. The V gene's germline CDR1 is KGHSH and CDR2 LQKENI. Supplemented by reference TRBV18 and TRBJ2-1, the full variable domain reads NAGVMQNPRHLVRRRGQEARLRCSPMKGHSHVYWYRQLPEEGLKFMVYLQKENIIDESGMPKERFSAEFPKEGPSILRIQQVVRGDSAAYFCASSQGQGNNEQFFGPGTRLTVL.

This chain joins TRBV27 and TRBJ1-4, with TRBD1 matching 7 bases. The CDR3 totals 15 residues. The V and J ends lost 5 bases and 6 bases, in that order; junction bases with no gene match: 9. The germline V gene has CDR1 MNHEY and CDR2 SMNVEV (reference sequence). The CDR3 sequence is CASSPHRGLDEKLFF. The CDR3 DNA is TGTGCCAGCAGTCCCCACAGGGGATTGGATGAAAAACTGTTTTTT.

This clone has only a few counts. This chain joins TRBV19 and TRBJ1-5; D uncertain. The CDR3 is 12 residues long. The V end lost 7 bases, the J end lost 2 bases, and 6 bases lay between the germline ends. Germline CDR1 LNHDA, CDR2 SQIVND (reference sequence). CDR3 DNA: TGTGCCAGTACCATTGGCAATCAGCCCCAGCATTTT. Its translation is CASTIGNQPQHF.

The genes are TRBV21-1 and TRBJ2-7; TRBD1 is the table's D call and was not checked against the DNA. TRBV21-1 has pseudogene status. The CDR3 totals 13 residues. The CDR3 loop reads CASSTFLQGEQYF. CDR3 nucleotide sequence: TGTGCCAGCAGCACATTTTTACAGGGAGAGCAGTACTTC.

The chain employs TRBV5-1 and TRBJ1-2; D unresolved. The V gene's germline CDR1 is SGHRS and CDR2 YFSETQ. The germline V and J ends were trimmed by 2 bases and 2 bases, with 7 bases remaining between them. This CDR3 is built from 13 residues. The CDR3 region is CASSLGTNYGYTF. CDR3 DNA: TGCGCCAGCAGCTTAGGCACAAACTATGGCTACACCTTC. The variable domain in full, with the rest retrieved from reference TRBV5-1 and TRBJ1-2, is KAGVTQTPRYLIKTRGQQVTLSCSPISGHRSVSWYQQTPGQGLQFLFEYFSETQRNKGNFPGRFSGRQFSNSRSEMNVSTLELGDSALYLCASSLGTNYGYTFGSGTRLTVV.

V is TRBV29-1 and J is TRBJ1-4, with no clear D. This CDR3 is 15 amino acids long. Trimming shortened V by 4 bases and J by 0 bases, and 12 bases separated the two germline ends. In germline, CDR1 is SQVTM, CDR2 ANQGSEA. CDR3 loop: CSVAETLTTNEKLFF. CDR3 in DNA: TGCAGCGTTGCCGAGACACTTACAACTAATGAAAAACTGTTTTTT.

V is TRBV9 and J is TRBJ2-3, with D tentatively TRBD2 (6 bases). This CDR3 contains 18 residues. Deletions cut 0 bases from V and 0 bases from J, with 17 bases between. Germline CDR1 SGDLS, CDR2 YYNGEE. This CDR3 is CASSVAAGTHSSTDTQYF. In DNA, the CDR3 is TGTGCCAGCAGCGTAGCAGCCGGGACTCACTCTAGCACAGATACGCAGTATTTT.

The rearrangement uses TRBV9 and TRBJ2-1, with 10 bases that match TRBD2. CDR1 is SGDLS and CDR2 is YYNGEE in the germline V gene. CDR3 length equals 16 residues. The ends lost 4 bases at V and 5 bases at J; junction bases unmatched: 9. CDR3 residues: CASSSISGRPDNEQFF. CDR3 DNA: TGTGCCAGCAGCTCGATTAGCGGGAGGCCCGACAATGAGCAGTTCTTC.

The chain has TRBV11-1 and TRBJ2-5, with D possibly matching TRBD2 (5 bases). CDR1 and CDR2 from the germline V gene are SGHAT and FQDESV (reference sequence). V gave up 4 bases and J gave up 4 bases, with 16 bases separating them. This CDR3 has 15 amino acids. The CDR3 DNA sequence: TGTGCCAGCAGCTGGTCGAGGGAGTACGGAGAGACCCAGTACTTC. Protein: CASSWSREYGETQYF.

The J gene is TRBJ2-2, the V gene TRBV27; D may be TRBD1 or TRBD2 (6 bases each). CDR1 and CDR2 from the germline V gene are MNHEY and SMNVEV (reference sequence). Trimming took off 6 bases at V and 0 bases at J, with 14 bases between the two ends. CDR3 length: 16 residues. The CDR3 reads CASRLRGQSNTGELFF. In DNA form, the CDR3 reads TGTGCCAGCAGACTCCGGGGGCAATCGAACACCGGGGAGCTGTTTTTT.

The chain couples TRBV5-1 to TRBJ1-4; 10 positions agree with TRBD1. The V and J ends lost 4 bases and 7 bases, in that order; junction bases with no gene match: 4. The CDR3 is 14 residues long. The germline V gene encodes CDR1 SGHRS and CDR2 YFSETQ. The CDR3 DNA reads TGCGCCAGCAGCAGACAGGGGGCGGGTGAAAAACTGTTTTTT. Protein sequence: CASSRQGAGEKLFF. Full variable domain (remainder filled in from reference TRBV5-1 and TRBJ1-4): KAGVTQTPRYLIKTRGQQVTLSCSPISGHRSVSWYQQTPGQGLQFLFEYFSETQRNKGNFPGRFSGRQFSNSRSEMNVSTLELGDSALYLCASSRQGAGEKLFFGSGTQLSVL.

The V gene is TRBV5-1, the J gene TRBJ1-4; possible D gene TRBD1, 5 bases. The CDR3 has 14 residues. Germline V CDR1 and CDR2: SGHRS, YFSETQ. Trimming stripped 3 bases from V and 8 bases from J, with 14 bases between. The CDR3 DNA reads as TGCGCCAGCAGCTCGGGACGGAGGGGAGAAAAACTGTTTTTT. It translates to CASSSGRRGEKLFF.

The chain joins TRBV19 to TRBJ1-5; tentative D call: TRBD1 (5 bases). The length of the CDR3 is 19 residues. CDR1 is LNHDA, CDR2 SQIVND, per germline (reference sequence). Trimming left V 9 bases short and J 5 bases short, with 32 bases between. The CDR3 region has the DNA TGTGCCAGCAACCGCAGGCTTCCGCAGGGAGGGGTCCCGGATCAGCCCCAGCATTTT. This encodes CASNRRLPQGGVPDQPQHF.

The chain has TRBV4-3 and TRBJ2-1, with TRBD2 as a possible D gene (5 bases). The CDR3 contains 15 residues. Germline V lookup: CDR1 LGHNA, CDR2 YSLEER. The V end was cut by 1 base, the J end by 0 bases, with 7 bases between. The CDR3 DNA follows: TGCGCCAGCAGCCAAGGAGGGAGCTCCTACAATGAGCAGTTCTTC. Translated, it gives CASSQGGSSYNEQFF.

This clone showed up just once. V and J are TRBV11-3 and TRBJ2-2; D is unresolved. There are 14 residues in the CDR3. The germline V and J ends were trimmed by 3 bases and 0 bases, with 5 bases remaining between them. Germline lookup yields CDR1 SGHNT and CDR2 YENEEA. The CDR3 loop reads CASSFSANTGELFF. For the CDR3, the DNA is TGTGCCAGCAGCTTTAGTGCGAACACCGGGGAGCTGTTTTTT.